The present T cell receptor beta chain was sequenced within a study of cytomegalovirus exposure and HLA in healthy donors (dated by TCRdb to about 2017). Looking at the study overall: An earlier analysis of several hundred of the donors reported about 250 Gb of sequence data and 117 million unique TCR beta sequences from 150 million to 200 million T cells. The study used immunosequencing to profile the T cell repertoires of several hundred subjects and linked those repertoires to cytomegalovirus serostatus. To predict cytomegalovirus infection status, the study combined high-throughput TCR immunosequencing, statistical association of individual TCRs with disease status, and machine learning. The aim of the study was to test whether cataloging public T cell receptors could identify signatures of past pathogen exposure. Because of strong linkage in the cohort, four or five DR-DQ haplotypes were treated as single units for association and clustering. A later analysis re-analyzed previously published TCR beta repertoires from approximately 670 donors and added high-resolution HLA genotyping to study TCR occurrence patterns. A later genetic analysis took genome-wide SNP genotypes for about 55% of the 666 donors and used that subset as a discovery cohort. Alongside the repertoire data, information on donor age, sex, ethnicity and CMV serostatus was compiled. Approximately 300 gigabases of sequencing data and tens of millions of unique TCR sequences made up an early release that covered approximately 620 HLA-typed donors. Rather than using new phenotypic data, the later analysis identified candidate immune exposures from TCR beta sequences and from how often those sequences occurred across donors. An earlier analysis of some 500 of the donors used high-throughput TCR beta sequencing to judge whether each TCR beta V gene segment behaved as functional or pseudogenic. The genetic ancestry cluster associated with self-reported Caucasian donors included about four fifths of the 398 genotyped donors. HLA typing included class I and class II loci at four-digit resolution. A separate validation cohort of roughly 130 different subjects was used in addition to the approximately 700-subject first cohort. Across 300 to 400 genotyped donors of the cohort, an average of roughly 250,000 unique TCR beta nucleotide sequences per donor were sequenced, and 15% to 20% of those sequences were non-productive. Every discovery cohort repertoire had been produced on one sequencing platform. Typing coverage varied by locus: about 629-630 donors for A, B, C, DRB1 and DQB1; around 560 for DQA1; approximately 570 for DPA1; some 470 for DPB1.

Library method: the immunoSEQ multiplex PCR assay. For the multiplex PCR, a mixture combining 60 forward primers for TCR Vbeta segments and 13 reverse primers for TCR Jbeta segments was used. A multiplex PCR assay on genomic DNA amplified the CDR3 region of rearranged TCR beta genes. On the Illumina HiSeq System, the amplified TCR beta libraries were sequenced as 87-base-pair reads. The published analysis was carried out like this. Across the roughly 700 repertoires, a later analysis counted approximately 75 million unique TCR beta chains, about 10 million of which were shared by at least two donors. To remove PCR and sequencing errors, raw reads were error-corrected and collapsed into unique sequences using a nearest-neighbor algorithm that merged closely related sequences. Alignment of CDR3 sequences to IMGT reference sequences was used to assign V, D and J gene segments. Each retained sequence needed at least a six-nucleotide match to both a V gene segment and a J gene segment. A rearrangement counted as productive if the CDR3 had no stop codons and remained in frame with V and J, and every other rearrangement counted as non-productive. CDR3 was defined by IMGT convention, running from the second conserved V-encoded cysteine to the conserved J-encoded phenylalanine. In an earlier analysis of approximately 590 of the donors, sequences lacking an unambiguous match to a single V gene segment were excluded. An earlier analysis of 587 of the donors called V segments functional above 56.7% productive rearrangements and segregating when the between-donor standard deviation exceeded 5%. A statistical classification framework was built for diagnosing cytomegalovirus status from the catalog of TCR beta chain sequences. A later analysis assigned V and J genes by comparing TCR nucleotide sequences with IMGT/GENE-DB human TR gene sequences. A later analysis assigned CDR3 sequences and most-parsimonious VDJ recombination scenarios with the TCRdist pipeline. In a later analysis, each TCR beta chain was defined by its CDR3 amino acid sequence together with its V-gene family, and reads without a unique V-gene family were excluded. A later analysis removed 600 or so highly shared, low-generation-probability nucleotide sequences to deal with suspected cross-contamination and a sequencing artifact. In a later analysis, a clonal expansion index for each public chain was calculated from normalized within-repertoire ranks of inferred template counts. Generation probabilities in a later analysis came from a VDJ recombination model fitted to out-of-frame rearrangements, and those results were checked against IGoR. In a later analysis, hypergeometric tests were used to score TCR-TCR, TCR-HLA and TCR-CMV co-occurrence, with a repertoire-size bias correction applied to TCR pairs. A later analysis estimated false discovery rates by permuting HLA or CMV assignments 20 times. A later analysis grouped co-occurring TCRs with DBSCAN, adding TCRdist sequence similarity when clustering within HLA-allele-positive subsets. Co-occurrence clustering excluded repertoires with fewer than 30,000 or more than 120,000 public chains, plus five with anomalous nucleotide sharing. Imported from immuneACCESS, the table was reduced by TCRdb to in-frame sequences with V and J called. These copies leave out some clones; in studies compared against another copy, an unresolved V gene accounts for under half, and the cause of the remainder is not known. The DNA was the basis for D and trimming; V, J and clone size are from that table. The sample data list 100,000 to 150,000 clones, and more than 70% of these were observed just once. The biggest ten clones account for roughly 16% of the sample.

A remark on this clone: Its antigen target is currently unknown. One base away there is no much larger clone; base qualities are not given.

The cohort was made up of roughly 670 healthy bone marrow donors. At the time of sampling, all cohort members were nominally healthy, though unrecorded immune exposures were likely present. The donor was CMV seropositive and was included in the group of 300 or so seropositive cohort members. A peripheral blood sample was provided by each donor, and peripheral blood mononuclear cells were used for TCR beta sequencing. Genomic DNA was extracted from the blood cell samples with the Qiagen DNeasy Blood Extraction Kit. The junction carries 8 bases between V and J, which are trimmed by 0 bases and 2 bases respectively. Including cysteine and phenylalanine, the CDR3 has 14 amino acids. Kept here is only the CDR3 DNA, which spans 42 bases and is read in frame from base 1. CDR1 and CDR2 (SGHNT, YYREEE) derive from the germline V gene (reference sequence). Study-wide conclusions, independent of this receptor: Because HLA typing was missing for some donors at each locus, association tests included only the typed subset. In both the original and validation cohorts, the classifier was reported to diagnose cytomegalovirus status with high specificity and sensitivity. A later genetic analysis reported fewer N-insertions in productive TCRs among donors in an Asian-associated ancestry cluster than the roughly 670-donor mean. Linkage disequilibrium might explain the correlated functional status among segregating V segments, but an unknown experimental factor could not be ruled out. A later genetic analysis associated a missense DCLRE1C variant with V-gene and J-gene trimming of TCR beta chains, and an independent cohort replicated the association. Specific HLA alleles were associated with 18,000 or so TCR beta sequences at a false discovery rate of 0.05 in a later analysis. A further reported finding was that TCR beta sequences accurately predicted the HLA-A and HLA-B alleles for most subjects in the first cohort. The cohort was sequenced for TCR beta chains only, and without alpha or paired-chain data the features that could be detected were limited. Compared with equally common non-associated chains, HLA-associated TCR beta chains in a later analysis were more clonally expanded and had lower generation probabilities. Three of the identified cytomegalovirus-associated TCR beta chains were confirmed in vitro to be specific for cytomegalovirus antigens. A group of highly shared sequence variants was considered likely to be a technical artifact of the sequencing pipeline. The study listed approximately 150 TCR beta chains as associated with cytomegalovirus. In a later analysis, TCR association rates were found to vary across HLA loci, with the most associated TCRs seen for DRB1 alleles and the fewest for HLA-C alleles. According to a later analysis, most CMV-associated TCR beta chains appeared to be HLA-restricted, and the HLA associations seemed to be driven largely by CMV exposure. Because the 87-base-pair reads could not distinguish some IMGT-functional V segments, including TRBV6-2 and TRBV6-3, those segments were excluded. According to the authors, the approach could potentially be generalized to other disease states and immunological phenotypes. CMV serostatus was the only immune exposure information available for the cohort. In a later analysis, several top co-occurrence clusters were reported to appear linked to parvovirus B19, influenza, CMV and Epstein-Barr virus. When HLA alleles, especially DR and DQ, strongly co-occurred, TCR associations were difficult to assign to individual alleles. Roughly uniform sequencing depth across donors was assumed in presence/absence analyses, although this assumption may not hold. Most TCR sequences were observed very rarely across donors, whereas some public TCRs were present in many individuals. Because counts were too low, 15 or so rarely observed V segments, including chromosome 9 orphons, were excluded from the earlier analysis of about 500 of the donors. Broadly in line with IMGT annotations, most TCR beta V segments showed up in productive rearrangements about 87% or about 30% of the time in an earlier analysis of approximately 600 of the donors.

Rearrangement joined TRBV5-4 to TRBJ1-1; no D segment can be confidently identified. The specimen sequenced was PBMCs. The TCR comes from a man between 45 and 60 years old in good health and CMV-seropositive. The CDR3 in this case is CASSLGRSNTEAFF. In nucleotides, the sequence is TGTGCCAGCAGCTTGGGACGGAGCAACACTGAAGCTTTCTTT.